A single sample is the source of the 6 T cell receptor beta chains below, sequenced in a study of blood T cell repertoires in COVID-19. Generated by immunoSEQ multiplex PCR, the TCRdb table keeps only in-frame clones and is missing some. This table holds around 140,000 clones, around 86% found once. Specimen: PBMCs or T cells enriched from blood (not recorded which). The origin of the receptors is a man between 60 and 70 years old who had recovered from COVID-19.

This clone was found a few times. Other DNA sequences in this sample translate to the same CDR3. This chain links TRBV6-5 with TRBJ1-3; perhaps TRBD1 as D (5 bases). Germline V gives CDR1 MNHEY, CDR2 SVGAGI. This CDR3 is built from 14 residues. V gave up 6 bases and J gave up 0 bases, with 9 bases separating them. The DNA for the CDR3 is TGTGCCAGCAGAACAGGCAACTCTGGAAACACCATATATTTT. Its translation: CASRTGNSGNTIYF.

This clone was recorded once. The chain links TRBV28 to TRBJ2-7, with D tentatively TRBD2 (6 bases). The CDR3 runs 13 residues. CDR1 and CDR2 from the germline V gene are MDHEN and SYDVKM. Trimming cost V 5 bases and J 7 bases, with 15 bases left between them. This CDR3 is CASSKGLSREQYF. CDR3 sequence (DNA): TGTGCCAGCAGTAAGGGACTTTCGAGGGAGCAGTACTTC.

This sequence joins TRBV4-2 and TRBJ2-7; 9 bases agree with TRBD1. The junction had 15 bases not matched to a gene; V was cut back by 5 bases and J by 7 bases. Germline loops: CDR1 LGHNA, CDR2 YNFKEQ. This CDR3 has 16 amino acids. The CDR3 is CASSAAWGQGVREQYF. The CDR3 region has the DNA TGTGCCAGCAGCGCCGCCTGGGGACAGGGAGTGAGGGAGCAGTACTTC.

CDR3 bases: TGTGCCAGCAGCCTGGGACTAGCGGGGGGTCATGAGCAGTTCTTC. Residues: CASSLGLAGGHEQFF. The rearrangement links TRBV7-8 to TRBJ2-1, with 15 positions matching TRBD2. This CDR3 spans 15 amino acids. Unmatched junction bases numbered 4, after V lost 5 bases and J lost 8 bases. From germline, CDR1 is SGHVS and CDR2 FQNEAQ.

The chain carries TRBV28 and TRBJ2-5, with TRBD2 matching 8 bases. The CDR3 totals 15 residues. The germline V gene has CDR1 MDHEN and CDR2 SYDVKM. Losses at the gene ends were 3 bases for V and 1 base for J; bases not matched to a gene: 4. This CDR3 reads CASSLTREVQETQYF. The CDR3 DNA sequence: TGTGCCAGCAGTTTGACGCGGGAGGTCCAAGAGACCCAGTACTTC.

The rearrangement links TRBV2 to TRBJ2-3; no clear D. There are 12 residues in the CDR3. V was shortened by 6 bases and J by 4 bases, with 8 bases between the two germline ends. Germline CDR1 reads SNHLY; CDR2 reads FYNNEI. The CDR3 region has the DNA TGTGCCAGCAGGCAGGCCCCAGATACGCAGTATTTT. Its protein product is CASRQAPDTQYF.